This record looks at one T cell receptor (beta chain) sequence and its context. The sample originates from a study of blood T cell repertoires in COVID-19. CDR1 is LGHDT, CDR2 YNNKEL, per germline (reference sequence). The CDR3 is 18 residues long. Trimming cost V 4 bases and J 2 bases; bases outside gene matches: 8. The data were produced by immunoSEQ multiplex PCR, yet TCRdb's version contains in-frame clones alone and is incomplete. The sample yields about 170,000 clones, 83% seen once. This clonotype was obtained from a woman aged 45-65 years in a cohort exposed to, infected with or recovered from COVID-19 (not recorded which). The chain recombines TRBV3-1 (or the pseudogene TRBV3-2) with TRBJ2-6, with TRBD2 matching over 10 bases. The source material was PBMCs or T cells enriched from blood (not recorded which). CDR3 coding DNA: TGTGCCAGCAGCCCCAGCCAGCGGGGGGGCGCTGGGGCCAACGTCCTGACTTTC. Its translation is CASSPSQRGGAGANVLTF.